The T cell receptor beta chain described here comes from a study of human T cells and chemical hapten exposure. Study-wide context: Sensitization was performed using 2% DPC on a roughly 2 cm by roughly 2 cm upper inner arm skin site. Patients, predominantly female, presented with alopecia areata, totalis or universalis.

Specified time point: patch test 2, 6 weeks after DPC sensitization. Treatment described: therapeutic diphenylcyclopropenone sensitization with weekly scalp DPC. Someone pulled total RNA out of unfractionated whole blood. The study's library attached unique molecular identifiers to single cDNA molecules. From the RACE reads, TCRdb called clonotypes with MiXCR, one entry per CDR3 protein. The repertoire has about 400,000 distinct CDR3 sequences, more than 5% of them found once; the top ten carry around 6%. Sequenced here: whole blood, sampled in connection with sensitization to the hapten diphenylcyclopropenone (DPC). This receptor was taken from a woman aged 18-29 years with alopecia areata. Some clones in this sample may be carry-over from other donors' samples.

The CDR3 is CASSSLGEQFF. The DNA for the CDR3 is TGTGCCAGCAGCTCCCTCGGGGAGCAGTTCTTC. V and J are TRBV9 and TRBJ2-1; D unresolved. The CDR3 has 11 amino acids. Trimming stripped 4 bases from V and 10 bases from J, with 9 bases between. The germline V gene has CDR1 SGDLS and CDR2 YYNGEE. The whole variable domain, remainder taken from reference TRBV9 and TRBJ2-1, is DSGVTQTPKHLITATGQRVTLRCSPRSGDLSVYWYQQSLDQGLQFLIQYYNGEERAKGNILERFSAQQFPDLHSELNLSSLELGDSALYFCASSSLGEQFFGPGTRLTVL.